This note documents a single T cell receptor beta chain sequence. No antigen is known for it. The V and J ends lost 3 bases and 2 bases respectively, with 23 bases between them. The CDR3 is 20 amino acids. Germline V gene lookup returns CDR1 LNHNV and CDR2 YYDKDF (reference sequence). This record belongs to a study of siplizumab effects on memory and regulatory T cells. The study, taken as a whole, reports: A mean of roughly 68% of mappable alloreactive CD4+ clones were Treg-derived with siplizumab, compared with 25% to 30% in controls. Siplizumab significantly brought down the alloreactive sequences that trace back to unstimulated CD4+ memory cells. Naive T cells, seemingly more diverse than memory cells, seemed major alloresponse contributors.

Roughly 9.8 x 10^4 TCR templates were assayed per sample. TCRdb keeps only in-frame clones here, not all; method: immunoSEQ multiplex PCR. The sample includes 99,000 or so clones, over 90% of them seen just once. The sequence came from a human donor in good health. V usage is TRBV15 and J usage is TRBJ2-6; D possibly corresponds to TRBD2 (5 bases). The specimen was Tregs sorted from blood. The CDR3 sequence: CATSRLGPGMQAAGANVLTF. The CDR3 DNA follows: TGTGCCACCAGCAGGCTCGGTCCGGGGATGCAGGCGGCTGGGGCCAACGTCCTGACTTTC.